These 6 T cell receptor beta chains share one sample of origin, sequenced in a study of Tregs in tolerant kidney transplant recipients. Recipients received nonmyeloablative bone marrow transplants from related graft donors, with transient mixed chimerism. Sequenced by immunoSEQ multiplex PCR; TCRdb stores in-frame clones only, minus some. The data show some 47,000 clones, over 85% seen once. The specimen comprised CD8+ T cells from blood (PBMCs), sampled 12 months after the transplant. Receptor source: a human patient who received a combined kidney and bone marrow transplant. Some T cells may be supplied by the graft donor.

CDR3 coding DNA: TGTGCCAGCAGTTTATCGTGGCTAGCGAAAAACACAGATACGCAGTATTTT. This codes for CASSLSWLAKNTDTQYF. The chain combines TRBV27 with TRBJ2-3; a possible D gene is TRBD2 (6 bases). This CDR3 has 17 residues. The germline V gene encodes CDR1 MNHEY and CDR2 SMNVEV (reference sequence). Trimming pared 0 bases from V and 2 bases from J, leaving 15 bases between.

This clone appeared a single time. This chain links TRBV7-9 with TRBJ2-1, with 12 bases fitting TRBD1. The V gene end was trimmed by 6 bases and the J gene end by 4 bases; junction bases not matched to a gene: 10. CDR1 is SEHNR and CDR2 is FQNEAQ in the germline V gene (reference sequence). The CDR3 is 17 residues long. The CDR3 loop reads CASRDRPGQGAYNEQFF. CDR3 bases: TGTGCCAGCAGAGACCGACCGGGACAGGGGGCGTACAATGAGCAGTTCTTC.

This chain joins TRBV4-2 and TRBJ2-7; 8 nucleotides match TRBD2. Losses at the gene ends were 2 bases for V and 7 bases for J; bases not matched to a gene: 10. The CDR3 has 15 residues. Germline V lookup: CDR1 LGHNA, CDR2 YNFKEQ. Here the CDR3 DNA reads TGTGCCAGCAGCCAACAACTAGCGGCCCGTTGGGAGCAGTACTTC. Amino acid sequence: CASSQQLAARWEQYF.

CDR3 region: CASSLRDRVPSGANVLTF. In DNA form, the CDR3 reads TGTGCCAGCAGCCTCCGGGACAGGGTCCCATCTGGGGCCAACGTCCTGACTTTC. This chain joins TRBV5-6 and TRBJ2-6, with 9 bases that match TRBD1. The CDR3 has 18 residues. Germline assignment: CDR1 SGHDT and CDR2 YYEEEE. V gave up 4 bases and J gave up 1 base; unmatched junction bases: 9.

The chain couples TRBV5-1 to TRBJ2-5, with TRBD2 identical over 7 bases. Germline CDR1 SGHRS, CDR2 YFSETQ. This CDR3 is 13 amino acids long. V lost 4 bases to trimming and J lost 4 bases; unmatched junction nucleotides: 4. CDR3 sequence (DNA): TGCGCCAGCAGCCCCTGGGGGGGAGAGACCCAGTACTTC. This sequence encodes CASSPWGGETQYF.

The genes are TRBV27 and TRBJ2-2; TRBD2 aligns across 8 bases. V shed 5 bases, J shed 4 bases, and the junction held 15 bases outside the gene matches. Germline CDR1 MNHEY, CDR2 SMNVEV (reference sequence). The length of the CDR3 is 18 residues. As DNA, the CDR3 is TGTGCCAGCAGTGAATTCCATCCAGCGGGAGTGGTCACCGGGGAGCTGTTTTTT. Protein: CASSEFHPAGVVTGELFF.